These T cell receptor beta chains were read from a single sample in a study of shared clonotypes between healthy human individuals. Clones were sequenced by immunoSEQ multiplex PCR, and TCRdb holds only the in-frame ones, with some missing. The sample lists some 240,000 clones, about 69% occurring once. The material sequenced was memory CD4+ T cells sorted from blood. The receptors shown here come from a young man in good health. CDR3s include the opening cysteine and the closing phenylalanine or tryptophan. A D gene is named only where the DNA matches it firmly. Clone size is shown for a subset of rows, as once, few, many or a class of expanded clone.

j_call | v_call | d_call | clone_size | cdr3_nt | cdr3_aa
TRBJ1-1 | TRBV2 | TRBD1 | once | TGTGCCAGCAGCCTAGGTCCGGGACAGGAGAGCCGCGAAGCTTTCTTT | CASSLGPGQESREAFF
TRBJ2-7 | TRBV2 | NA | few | TGTGCCCGCCGGCAACCCCACGAGCAGTACTTC | CARRQPHEQYF
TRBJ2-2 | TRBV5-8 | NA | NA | TGTGCCAGCTCTGTGGGGGATTCGGCCGGGGAGCTGTTTTTT | CASSVGDSAGELFF
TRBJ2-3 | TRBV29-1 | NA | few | TGCAGCGTCGGGCGGGACATTGTAGATACGCAGTATTTT | CSVGRDIVDTQYF
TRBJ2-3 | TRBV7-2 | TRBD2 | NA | TGTGCCAGCACCGTAGCGGGAGCGAGCACAGATACGCAGTATTTT | CASTVAGASTDTQYF
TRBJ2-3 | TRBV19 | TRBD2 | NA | TGTGCCAGTAGTACCCGAGGACTAGCGGGAGAATTAGATACGCAGTATTTT | CASSTRGLAGELDTQYF
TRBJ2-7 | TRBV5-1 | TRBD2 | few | TGCGCCAGCAGCTATGATAGCGGGACCGCCTACGAGCAGTACTTC | CASSYDSGTAYEQYF
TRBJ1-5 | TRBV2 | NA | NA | TGTGCCAGCAGTGTGCAGAGGGGATCGGATCAGCCCCAGCATTTT | CASSVQRGSDQPQHF
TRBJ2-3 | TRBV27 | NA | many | TGTGCCAGCATGAAAGGACTAAACACAGATACGCAGTATTTT | CASMKGLNTDTQYF
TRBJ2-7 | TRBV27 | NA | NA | TGTGCCAGCAGTTCCCAAAAAGCGGGCGGACTTAATTCCTACGAGCAGTACTTC | CASSSQKAGGLNSYEQYF
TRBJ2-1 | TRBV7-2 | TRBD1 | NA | TGTGCCAGCAGCTTCAGGACAGGGGAGAATGAGCAGTTCTTC | CASSFRTGENEQFF
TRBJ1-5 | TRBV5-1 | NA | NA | TGCGCCAGCAGCTTGGACTCTTACGGGGAGGGGACCCAGCATTTT | CASSLDSYGEGTQHF
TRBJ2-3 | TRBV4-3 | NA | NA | TGCGCCAGCAGCCAAGATACGCCAGGGGTTACAGATACGCAGTATTTT | CASSQDTPGVTDTQYF
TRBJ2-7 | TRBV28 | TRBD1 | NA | TGTGCCAGCAGTTTGTGGCAGGGACAGGAGTACGAGCAGTACTTC | CASSLWQGQEYEQYF
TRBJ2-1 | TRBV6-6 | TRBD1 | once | TGTGCCAGCAGTTACCCTACAGGGGCCGGACGGAATGAGCAGTTCTTC | CASSYPTGAGRNEQFF
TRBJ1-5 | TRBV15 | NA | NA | TGTGCCACCAGCAGATCTGGGACAACCCTGTACCATCAGCCCCAGCATTTT | CATSRSGTTLYHQPQHF
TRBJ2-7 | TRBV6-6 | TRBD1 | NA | TGTGCCAGCAGTTACCGACAGGGGAGCCCGACCTACGAGCAGTACTTC | CASSYRQGSPTYEQYF
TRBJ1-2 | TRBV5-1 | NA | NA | TGCGCCAGCAGCTTGGACGGGGTTCCTTTTTATGGCTACACCTTC | CASSLDGVPFYGYTF
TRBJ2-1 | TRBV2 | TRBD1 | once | TGTGCCAGCAGCGCAGAAGGGGGCCTTACATACAATGAGCAGTTCTTC | CASSAEGGLTYNEQFF
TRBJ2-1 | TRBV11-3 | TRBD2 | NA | TGTGCCAGCAGCACTAGCGGGAGGGCCCTTCAGTTCTTC | CASSTSGRALQFF
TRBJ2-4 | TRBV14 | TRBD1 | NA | TGTGCCAGCAGCCCCCGGCCGGGACAGGGGAGAAACATTCAGTACTTC | CASSPRPGQGRNIQYF
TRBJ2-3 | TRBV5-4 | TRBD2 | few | TGTGCCAGCAGCCCCCGTCTAGCGGGGCTTTACACAGATACGCAGTATTTT | CASSPRLAGLYTDTQYF
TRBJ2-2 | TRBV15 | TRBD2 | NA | TGTGCCACCAGCAGACTGACTAGCGGGAGGGCGAACACCGGGGAGCTGTTTTTT | CATSRLTSGRANTGELFF
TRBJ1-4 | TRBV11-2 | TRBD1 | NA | TGTGCCAGCAGCTCGCAGACAGGGGGTGAAAAACTGTTTTTT | CASSSQTGGEKLFF
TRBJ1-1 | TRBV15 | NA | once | TGTGCCACCAGCATCATTGATCCGGGTCGCATTATTAGCACTGAAGCTTTCTTT | CATSIIDPGRIISTEAFF
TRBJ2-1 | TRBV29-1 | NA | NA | TGCAGCGTTCGTTCTCGCGGGGACAATGAGCAGTTCTTC | CSVRSRGDNEQFF
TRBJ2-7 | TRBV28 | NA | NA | TGTGCCAGCAGTATTCAGGGGAATAACGAGCAGTACTTC | CASSIQGNNEQYF
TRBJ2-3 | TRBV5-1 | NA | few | TGCGCCAGCAGCTCCCAGCTCGGTGCAGATACGCAGTATTTT | CASSSQLGADTQYF
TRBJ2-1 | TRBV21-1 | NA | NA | TGTGCCAGCAGCAAAACCCTAGCGGGAGGGCATGAGCAGTTCTTC | CASSKTLAGGHEQFF
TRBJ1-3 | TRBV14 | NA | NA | TGTGCCAGCAGCCTCTCAGGGTCGGGGGGCCCTTCTGGAAACACCATATATTTT | CASSLSGSGGPSGNTIYF
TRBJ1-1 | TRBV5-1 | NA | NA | TGCGCCAGCAGCTTAGAGGGGGAAGGAAAAGCTTTCTTT | CASSLEGEGKAFF
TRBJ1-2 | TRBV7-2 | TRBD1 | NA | TGTGCCAGCAGCTTTGCCGCACTAGGGACAGGGGGCGGCTATGGCTACACCTTC | CASSFAALGTGGGYGYTF
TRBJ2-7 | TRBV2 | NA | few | TGTGCCAGCAGTGAATATAACGAGCAGTACTTC | CASSEYNEQYF
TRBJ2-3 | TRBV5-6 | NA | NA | TGTGCCAGCAGCCCCTCGGACCTCTACACAGATACGCAGTATTTT | CASSPSDLYTDTQYF
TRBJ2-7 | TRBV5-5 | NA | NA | TGTGCCAGCAGCTTTTCTCAAGGCTTATTCAATTCCTACGAGCAGTACTTC | CASSFSQGLFNSYEQYF
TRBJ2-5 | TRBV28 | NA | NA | TGTGCCAGCAGAACTACTAGTTATGAGCAGTACTTC | CASRTTSYEQYF
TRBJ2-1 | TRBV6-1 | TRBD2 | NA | TGTGCCAGCAGTGAGCGGGGGTATGAGCAGTTCTTC | CASSERGYEQFF
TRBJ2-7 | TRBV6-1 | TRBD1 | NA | TGTGCCAGCACCTTTGGGACAGGGGTCTACGAGCAGTACTTC | CASTFGTGVYEQYF
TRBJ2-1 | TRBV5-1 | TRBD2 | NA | TGCGCCAGCAGATTAGTAGCGGGAGTCTCCTACAATGAGCAGTTCTTC | CASRLVAGVSYNEQFF
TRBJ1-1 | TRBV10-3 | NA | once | TGTGCCATCAGTGAGAGGGTGCCCGTCACTGAAGCTTTCTTT | CAISERVPVTEAFF
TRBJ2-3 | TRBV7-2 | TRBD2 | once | TGTGCCAGCAGCCCGGGACTAAGCACAGATACGCAGTATTTT | CASSPGLSTDTQYF
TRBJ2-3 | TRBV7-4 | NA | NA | TGTGCCAGCAGCTTAACCAAGACAGGGAGGGAAGCAGATACGCAGTATTTT | CASSLTKTGREADTQYF
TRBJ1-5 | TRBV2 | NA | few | TGTGCCAGCAGGTCGGTAGACACGGACAATCAGCCCCAGCATTTT | CASRSVDTDNQPQHF
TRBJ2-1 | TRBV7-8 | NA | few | TGTGCCAGCAGCCAAGCGGAACAGGGAGAGCAGTTCTTC | CASSQAEQGEQFF
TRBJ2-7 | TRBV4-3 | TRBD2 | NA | TGCGCCAGCAGCCACAACTGGCCTAGCGGTACCTACGAGCAGTACTTC | CASSHNWPSGTYEQYF
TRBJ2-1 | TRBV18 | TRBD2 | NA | TGTGCCAGCTCACCGGTGGTAGGGACTAGTCACAATGAGCAGTTCTTC | CASSPVVGTSHNEQFF
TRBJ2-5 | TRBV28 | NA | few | TGTGCCAGCAGTCGGCAGCAAGAGACCCAGTACTTC | CASSRQQETQYF
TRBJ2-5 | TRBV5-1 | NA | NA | TGCGCCAGCAGCATGGGGCTTTATGACAGTTCAGAGACCCAGTACTTC | CASSMGLYDSSETQYF
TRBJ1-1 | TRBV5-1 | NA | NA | TGCGCCAGCAGCTTGGGTATCAGCCCGGGGTTAAACACTGAAGCTTTCTTT | CASSLGISPGLNTEAFF
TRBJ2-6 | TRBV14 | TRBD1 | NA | TGTGCCAGCAGCCAAGGGACAGGGGTATGGGGGGCCAACGTCCTGACTTTC | CASSQGTGVWGANVLTF
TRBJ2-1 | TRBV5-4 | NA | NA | TGTGCCAGCAGCCGGATCCCGACAGCCTACAATGAGCAGTTCTTC | CASSRIPTAYNEQFF
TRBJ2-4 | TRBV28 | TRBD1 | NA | TGTGCCAGCAGTTTTGACAGGGTGGGAAACATTCAGTACTTC | CASSFDRVGNIQYF
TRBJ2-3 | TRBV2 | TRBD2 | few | TGTGCCAGCAATGGACAGGCGGGAGGGGCAGGAGATACGCAGTATTTT | CASNGQAGGAGDTQYF
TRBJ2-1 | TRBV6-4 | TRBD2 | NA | TGTGCCAGCAGTGACGGCCGCGGGAGAGGGCATGAGCAGTTCTTC | CASSDGRGRGHEQFF
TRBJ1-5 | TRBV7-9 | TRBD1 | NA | TGTGCCAGCAGCTCTGGACAGGGTTGGGCGCAGCCCCAGCATTTT | CASSSGQGWAQPQHF
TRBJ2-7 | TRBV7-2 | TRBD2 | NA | TGTGCCAGCAGCTCCCTAGCGGGAGGGGGCGAGCAGTACTTC | CASSSLAGGGEQYF
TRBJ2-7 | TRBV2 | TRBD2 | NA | TGTGCCAGCAGTGAAGTTAGGGCCACTAGCGGGGAGCAGTACTTC | CASSEVRATSGEQYF